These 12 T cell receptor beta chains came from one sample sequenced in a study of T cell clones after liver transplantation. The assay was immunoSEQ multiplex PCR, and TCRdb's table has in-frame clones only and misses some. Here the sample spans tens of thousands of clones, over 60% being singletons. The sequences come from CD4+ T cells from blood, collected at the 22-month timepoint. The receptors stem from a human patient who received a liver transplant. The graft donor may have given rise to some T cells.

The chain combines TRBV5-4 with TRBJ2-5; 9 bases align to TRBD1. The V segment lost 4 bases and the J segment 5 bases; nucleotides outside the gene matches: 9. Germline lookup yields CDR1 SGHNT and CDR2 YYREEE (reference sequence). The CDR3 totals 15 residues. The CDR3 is CASSTQTGGMETQYF. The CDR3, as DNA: TGTGCCAGCAGCACCCAGACAGGGGGGATGGAGACCCAGTACTTC.

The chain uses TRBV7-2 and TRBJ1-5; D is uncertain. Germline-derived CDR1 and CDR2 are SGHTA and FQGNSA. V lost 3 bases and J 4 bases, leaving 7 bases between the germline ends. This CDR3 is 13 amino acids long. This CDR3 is CASSFQNNQPQHF. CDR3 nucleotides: TGTGCCAGCAGCTTCCAAAATAATCAGCCCCAGCATTTT.

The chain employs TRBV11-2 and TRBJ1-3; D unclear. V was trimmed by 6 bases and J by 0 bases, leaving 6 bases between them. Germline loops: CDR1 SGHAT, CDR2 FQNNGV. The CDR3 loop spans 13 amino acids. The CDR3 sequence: CASSVSSGNTIYF. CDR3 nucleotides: TGTGCCAGCAGTGTGAGCTCTGGAAACACCATATATTTT.

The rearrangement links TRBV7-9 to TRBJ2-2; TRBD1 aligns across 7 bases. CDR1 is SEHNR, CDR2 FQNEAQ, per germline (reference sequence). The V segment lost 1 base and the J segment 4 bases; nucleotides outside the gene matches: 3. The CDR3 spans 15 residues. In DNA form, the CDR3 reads TGTGCCAGCAGCTTAGAACAGGGGAGCACCGGGGAGCTGTTTTTT. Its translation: CASSLEQGSTGELFF.

For the CDR3, the DNA is TGTGCCAGCAGCTTACAGGGTGGCTACACCTTC. This gives the protein CASSLQGGYTF. This rearrangement joins TRBV5-6 to TRBJ1-2; the D gene is possibly TRBD1 (6 bases). Trimming stripped 2 bases from V and 7 bases from J, with 6 bases between. The germline gives CDR1 SGHDT, CDR2 YYEEEE. This CDR3 region has 11 residues.

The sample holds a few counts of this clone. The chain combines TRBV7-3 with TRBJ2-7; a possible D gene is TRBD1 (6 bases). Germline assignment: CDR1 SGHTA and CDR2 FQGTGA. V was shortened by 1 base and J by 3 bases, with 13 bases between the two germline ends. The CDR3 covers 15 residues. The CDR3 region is CASSLNAGAGYEQYF. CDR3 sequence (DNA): TGTGCCAGCAGCTTAAACGCAGGGGCGGGCTACGAGCAGTACTTC.

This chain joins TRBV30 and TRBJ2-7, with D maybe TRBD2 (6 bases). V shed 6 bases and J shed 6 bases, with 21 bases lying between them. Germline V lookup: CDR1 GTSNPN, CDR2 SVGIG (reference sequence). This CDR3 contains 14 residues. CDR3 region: CACRRGNHGGEQYF. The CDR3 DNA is TGTGCCTGCCGTAGGGGCAACCACGGGGGCGAGCAGTACTTC.

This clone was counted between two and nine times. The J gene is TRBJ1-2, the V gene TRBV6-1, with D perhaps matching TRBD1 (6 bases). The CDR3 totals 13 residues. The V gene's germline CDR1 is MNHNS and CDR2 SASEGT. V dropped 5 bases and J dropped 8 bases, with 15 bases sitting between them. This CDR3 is CASSPRGGRGYTF. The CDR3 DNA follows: TGTGCCAGCAGTCCCCGAGGGGGGCGAGGCTACACCTTC.

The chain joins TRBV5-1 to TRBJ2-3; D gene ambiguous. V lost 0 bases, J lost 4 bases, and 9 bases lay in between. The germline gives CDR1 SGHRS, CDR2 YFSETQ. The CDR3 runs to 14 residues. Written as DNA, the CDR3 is TGCGCCAGCAGCTTGGTTGGTGGGCCAGATACGCAGTATTTT. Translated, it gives CASSLVGGPDTQYF. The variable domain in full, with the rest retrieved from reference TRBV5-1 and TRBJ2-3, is KAGVTQTPRYLIKTRGQQVTLSCSPISGHRSVSWYQQTPGQGLQFLFEYFSETQRNKGNFPGRFSGRQFSNSRSEMNVSTLELGDSALYLCASSLVGGPDTQYFGPGTRLTVL.

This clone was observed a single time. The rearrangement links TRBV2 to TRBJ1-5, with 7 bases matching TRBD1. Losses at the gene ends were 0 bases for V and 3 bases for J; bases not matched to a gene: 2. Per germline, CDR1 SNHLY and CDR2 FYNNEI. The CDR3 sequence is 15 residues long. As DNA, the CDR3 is TGTGCCAGCAGTGAAGCGGGACAGTTCAATCAGCCCCAGCATTTT. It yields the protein CASSEAGQFNQPQHF.

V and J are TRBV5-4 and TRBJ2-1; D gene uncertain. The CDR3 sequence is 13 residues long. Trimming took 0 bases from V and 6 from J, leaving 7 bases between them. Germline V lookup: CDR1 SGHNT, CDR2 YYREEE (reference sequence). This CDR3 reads CASSLARGNEQFF. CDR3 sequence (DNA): TGTGCCAGCAGCTTGGCCCGTGGCAATGAGCAGTTCTTC.

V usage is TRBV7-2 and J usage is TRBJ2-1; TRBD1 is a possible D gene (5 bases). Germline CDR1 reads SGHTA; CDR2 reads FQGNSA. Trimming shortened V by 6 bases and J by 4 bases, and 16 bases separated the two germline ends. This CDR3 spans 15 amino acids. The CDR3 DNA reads TGTGCCAGCAGTTTACGACAGATCCCTTACAATGAGCAGTTCTTC. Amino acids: CASSLRQIPYNEQFF.